This T cell receptor (beta chain) is drawn from a study of blood T cell repertoires in COVID-19. The overall study: Acute-phase and convalescent COVID-19 samples originated in the United States, Italy and Spain. The cDNA or gDNA used as material had been derived from T cells, B-cell-depleted T cells, or PBMCs.

J gave up 3 bases and V 4 bases, and 10 bases lay outside the gene matches. This CDR3 has 17 amino acids. Germline lookup yields CDR1 SGDLS and CDR2 YYNGEE. In the original workflow: Amplified reference gene primers provided the basis for estimating nucleated cell counts. Generated by immunoSEQ multiplex PCR, the TCRdb table keeps only in-frame clones and is missing some. The D gene and trimming were derived from the DNA, and the V and J assignments and clone size from that table. The sample consists of 250,000 to 300,000 clones, around 89% of them appearing once. The gene calls are TRBV9 and TRBJ2-1; 10 bases fit TRBD2. This sequence originates from a woman in her thirties or forties who had recovered from COVID-19. Sequencing was done on a sample of peripheral blood. CDR3 amino acids: CASSPPAGTSDYNEQFF. The CDR3 DNA follows: TGTGCCAGCAGCCCCCCGGCGGGGACTAGCGACTACAATGAGCAGTTCTTC. The whole variable domain, remainder taken from reference TRBV9 and TRBJ2-1, is DSGVTQTPKHLITATGQRVTLRCSPRSGDLSVYWYQQSLDQGLQFLIQYYNGEERAKGNILERFSAQQFPDLHSELNLSSLELGDSALYFCASSPPAGTSDYNEQFFGPGTRLTVL.